Below, 30 T cell receptor beta chains from the same sample are listed, as sequenced in a study of T cells after yellow fever vaccination. TCRdb passed the 5' RACE reads through MiXCR, listing each CDR3 protein once. The table shows approximately 160,000 distinct CDR3 sequences, with about 6% occurring only once. The starting material was CD4+ T cells sorted from PBMCs, obtained on the day of the first yellow fever vaccination. These receptors were obtained from a man aged 18-30 years who received the YFV17D yellow fever vaccine.

The sample holds a few counts of this clonotype. This chain joins TRBV5-1 and TRBJ2-3; TRBD2 agrees at 8 bases. The germline CDR1 and CDR2 sequences are SGHRS and YFSETQ. This CDR3 comprises 15 residues. Losses at the gene ends were 4 bases for V and 4 bases for J; bases not matched to a gene: 8. The CDR3 is CASSIAGIGADTQYF. The CDR3 DNA reads as TGCGCCAGCAGCATAGCGGGGATAGGGGCAGATACGCAGTATTTT.

This clonotype showed up many times. CDR3 sequence reads: CASSPGIYEQYV. CDR3 bases: TGTGCCAGTAGCCCCGGGATCTACGAGCAGTACGTC. V and J are TRBV19 and TRBJ2-7; a weak D match, TRBD2 (5 bases). V was clipped by 6 bases and J by 3 bases, with 9 bases between them. Germline V CDR1 and CDR2: LNHDA, SQIVND (reference sequence). The CDR3 is 12 amino acids.

In regard to this clonotype: A clone one base away is much larger, so this may be a read error. The chain is built from TRBV20-1 and TRBJ2-3; 9 bases are a match to TRBD2. Per the germline V gene, CDR1 is DFQATT and CDR2 is SNEGSKA (reference sequence). This CDR3 is 15 amino acids long. J lost 4 bases, V lost 3 bases, and 8 bases had no gene match. CDR3 in DNA: TGCAGTGCTAGGACTAGCGGACCCCCCCCAGATACGCAGTATTTT. This codes for CSARTSGPPPDTQYF.

This clonotype has at least ten counts. The CDR3 region is CASSFFSGGELEQFF. The CDR3 coding sequence is TGTGCCAGCAGTTTTTTTTCCGGGGGCGAGTTGGAGCAGTTCTTC. V and J are TRBV28 and TRBJ2-1; the D call may be TRBD1 or TRBD2 (6 bases each). Germline V gene data show CDR1 as MDHEN and CDR2 as SYDVKM. Trimming cost V 3 bases and J 10 bases, with 19 bases left between them. The CDR3 is made up of 15 amino acids.

The table lists this clonotype with a few counts. The chain has TRBV20-1 and TRBJ2-5, with TRBD2 as a possible D gene (7 bases). This CDR3 spans 12 amino acids. CDR1 DFQATT and CDR2 SNEGSKA come from the germline V gene (reference sequence). CDR3 loop: CSGGGGRETQYF. For the CDR3, the DNA is TGCAGCGGAGGGGGGGGCCGAGAGACCCAGTACTTC.

This clonotype was counted between two and nine times. The V gene is TRBV5-4, the J gene TRBJ2-3; 8 nucleotides agree with TRBD2. Germline V gene sequence: CDR1 SGHNT, CDR2 YYREEE (reference sequence). V dropped 2 bases and J dropped 0; count of bases not matched to a gene: 8. This CDR3 contains 17 residues. CDR3 nucleotide sequence: TGTGCCAGCAGCTTAAGCGGGGGAGGATCTAGCACAGATACGCAGTATTTT. The encoded protein is CASSLSGGGSSTDTQYF.

This clonotype was observed many times. The chain combines TRBV5-6 with TRBJ1-5; D gene unclear. The V gene's germline CDR1 is SGHDT and CDR2 YYEEEE. The CDR3 covers 15 residues. V lost 5 bases and J 1 base, leaving 13 bases between the germline ends. DNA of the CDR3: TGTGCCAGCAGTAAGACCTCTGGAAGCAATCAGCCCCAGCATTTT. Amino acid sequence: CASSKTSGSNQPQHF.

This clonotype was seen a few times. The genes are TRBV7-7 and TRBJ2-1; TRBD2 is a possible D gene (6 bases). V was trimmed by 5 bases and J by 3 bases, leaving 14 bases between them. There are 15 residues in the CDR3. Germline-derived CDR1 and CDR2 are SSHAT and FNYEAQ (reference sequence). The CDR3 DNA follows: TGTGCCAGCAGCCCAACTAGCTCGGGCTACAATGAGCAGTTCTTC. Translating gives CASSPTSSGYNEQFF.

This clonotype was counted ten times or more. The rearrangement links TRBV5-1 to TRBJ1-2; the match to TRBD1 covers 7 bases. Germline V lookup: CDR1 SGHRS, CDR2 YFSETQ. The CDR3 totals 13 residues. The ends lost 3 bases at V and 6 bases at J; junction bases unmatched: 5. CDR3 region: CASSYTGDHGYTF. CDR3 DNA: TGCGCCAGCAGCTACACAGGGGATCATGGCTACACCTTC.

This clonotype was counted only a few times. CDR3: CASGTGGTFGNTIYF. CDR3 in DNA: TGTGCCAGCGGGACAGGGGGAACCTTTGGAAACACCATATATTTT. The genes are TRBV6-5 and TRBJ1-3; the match to TRBD1 covers 11 bases. The CDR3 loop spans 15 amino acids. CDR1 is MNHEY, CDR2 SVGAGI, per germline. With V trimmed by 8 bases and J by 3 bases, 6 bases remained unmatched.

The chain combines TRBV5-1 with TRBJ2-1; TRBD1 matches 7 bases. The CDR3 is 15 residues long. V trimming: 1 base; J trimming: 4 bases; junction bases outside the gene matches: 5. CDR1 is SGHRS and CDR2 is YFSETQ in the germline V gene. The CDR3 nucleotides read TGCGCCAGCAGCTTGCCTCCAGGGGGTTACAATGAGCAGTTCTTC. It translates to CASSLPPGGYNEQFF.

This clonotype came up many times. Here the CDR3 DNA reads TGTGCCAGTTCTAGTAGGGGTGTAACCTACGAGCAGTACTTC. Amino acids: CASSSRGVTYEQYF. V usage is TRBV2 and J usage is TRBJ2-7; a weak D match, TRBD1 (5 bases). V was clipped by 9 bases and J by 2 bases, with 17 bases between them. This CDR3 comprises 14 residues. The germline V gene has CDR1 SNHLY and CDR2 FYNNEI.

This clonotype was seen only a few times. The chain combines TRBV7-2 with TRBJ1-2; 7 nucleotides match TRBD1. Per germline, CDR1 SGHTA and CDR2 FQGNSA. The CDR3 loop spans 14 amino acids. The junction had 7 bases not matched to a gene; V was cut back by 4 bases and J by 5 bases. In DNA form, the CDR3 reads TGTGCCAGCAGCTCGGGGGGACAGATTTATGGCTACACCTTC. It translates to CASSSGGQIYGYTF.

The V gene is TRBV12-3 or TRBV12-4, the J gene TRBJ2-1, with D possibly being TRBD1 or TRBD2 (5 bases each). The CDR3 runs 13 residues. Trimming took 6 bases from V and 7 from J, leaving 13 bases between them. The CDR3 spells CASSSRGPNEQFF. CDR3 coding DNA: TGTGCCAGCAGCTCGAGGGGTCCTAATGAGCAGTTCTTC.

At least ten counts were recorded for this clonotype. The chain uses TRBV4-3 and TRBJ1-4; no reliable D call. Germline V CDR1 and CDR2: LGHNA, YSLEER. The CDR3 sequence is 13 residues long. Trimming stripped 0 bases from V and 6 bases from J, with 5 bases between. CDR3 loop: CASSQDPDEKLFF. The DNA for the CDR3 is TGCGCCAGCAGCCAAGATCCCGATGAAAAACTGTTTTTT.

This clonotype was observed at least ten times. This chain uses TRBV7-2 with TRBJ2-7; TRBD1 or TRBD2 may be the D gene (6 bases each). The germline V and J ends were trimmed by 0 bases and 9 bases, with 21 bases remaining between them. The germline V gene has CDR1 SGHTA and CDR2 FQGNSA. The CDR3 covers 16 residues. CDR3 nucleotide sequence: TGTGCCAGCAGCTTAGCGCAGGGGCGGGGTAAAGGTTGGCAGTACTTC. Protein: CASSLAQGRGKGWQYF.

At least ten counts were recorded for this clonotype. The chain carries TRBV5-6 and TRBJ1-2, with D possibly matching TRBD1 (5 bases). Germline V lookup: CDR1 SGHDT, CDR2 YYEEEE. V lost 0 bases and J 4 bases, leaving 13 bases between the germline ends. CDR3 length: 15 amino acids. The CDR3 spells CASSLGPGVSYGYTF. DNA of the CDR3: TGTGCCAGCAGCTTGGGTCCGGGGGTTTCCTATGGCTACACCTTC.

This clonotype occurred many times. The chain joins TRBV7-9 to TRBJ1-3; maybe TRBD1 (6 bases). This CDR3 has 13 amino acids. Looked up from germline, CDR1 is SEHNR and CDR2 is FQNEAQ (reference sequence). V was pared by 3 bases and J by 7 bases, with 10 bases between. CDR3 loop: CASSFGQGNTIYF. The CDR3 DNA follows: TGTGCCAGCAGCTTTGGGCAGGGGAACACCATATATTTT.

V and J are TRBV5-1 and TRBJ2-5; 7 bases line up with TRBD2. V gave up 6 bases and J gave up 3 bases; unmatched junction bases: 5. Germline CDR1 is SGHRS and CDR2 is YFSETQ. The CDR3 runs to 13 residues. CDR3 loop: CASNPRGEETQYF. DNA for the CDR3: TGCGCCAGCAACCCTCGGGGGGAAGAGACCCAGTACTTC.

The chain carries TRBV12-3 or TRBV12-4 and TRBJ2-7; 10 bases match TRBD1. V trimming: 6 bases; J trimming: 2 bases; junction bases outside the gene matches: 4. This CDR3 has 14 amino acids. CDR3 sequence: CASSRGQGTYEQYV. The CDR3 nucleotides read TGTGCCAGCAGCCGGGGACAGGGGACCTACGAGCAGTACGTC.

There are many counts of this clonotype. The chain joins TRBV7-9 to TRBJ1-6; D not certain. This CDR3 is built from 13 residues. V was pared by 3 bases and J by 13 bases, with 13 bases between. Germline CDR1 reads SEHNR; CDR2 reads FQNEAQ (reference sequence). CDR3 residues: CASSFGPPGPLHF. The CDR3, as DNA: TGTGCCAGCAGCTTCGGTCCCCCAGGCCCCCTCCACTTT.

This chain uses TRBV4-3 with TRBJ2-7; the match to TRBD1 covers 7 bases. CDR1 and CDR2 from the germline V gene are LGHNA and YSLEER. The CDR3 sequence is 17 residues long. With 2 bases clipped from V and 6 bases from J, the junction kept 16 bases outside the gene matches. CDR3 coding DNA: TGCGCCAGCAGCCAACAAGTCCCTTACTCAACAGGGGTCGAGCAGTACTTC. Residues: CASSQQVPYSTGVEQYF.

The J gene is TRBJ1-1, the V gene TRBV6-5; D is perhaps TRBD1 (6 bases). Germline lookup yields CDR1 MNHEY and CDR2 SVGAGI. This CDR3 is built from 14 residues. Trimming cost V 6 bases and J 8 bases, with 19 bases left between them. The CDR3 is CASSGTGSRLEAFF. The DNA for the CDR3 is TGTGCCAGCAGCGGTACAGGGTCTCGTCTGGAAGCTTTCTTT.

The chain is built from TRBV20-1 and TRBJ1-5; a weak D match, TRBD1 (5 bases). Trimming removed 4 bases at V and 3 bases at J, with 10 bases between. Germline V gene sequence: CDR1 DFQATT, CDR2 SNEGSKA (reference sequence). The CDR3 totals 13 residues. The CDR3 sequence: CSATGTLNQPQHF. CDR3 in DNA: TGCAGTGCTACCGGGACCCTCAATCAGCCCCAGCATTTT.

This clonotype was picked up many times. CDR3: CASSLARDTGYTF. The CDR3, as DNA: TGTGCCAGCAGCTTAGCCAGGGATACTGGCTACACCTTC. The genes are TRBV11-2 and TRBJ1-2; D perhaps matches TRBD1 (5 bases). CDR1 is SGHAT, CDR2 FQNNGV, per germline. V was trimmed by 1 base and J by 7 bases, leaving 10 bases between them. The CDR3 length is 13 residues.

This clonotype was detected ten times or more. The genes are TRBV7-2 and TRBJ2-3, with 9 bases matching TRBD1. This CDR3 is built from 12 residues. V lost 4 bases and J lost 11; bases outside the gene matches: 4. The V gene's germline CDR1 is SGHTA and CDR2 FQGNSA. The CDR3 DNA is TGTGCCAGCAGCTCCTCGGGACAGGGGCAGTATTTT. Encoded protein: CASSSSGQGQYF.

The chain links TRBV20-1 to TRBJ2-3; D unclear. The CDR3 extends over 13 amino acids. Germline assignment: CDR1 DFQATT and CDR2 SNEGSKA (reference sequence). V was shortened by 1 base and J by 4 bases, with 9 bases between the two germline ends. In nucleotides, the CDR3 is TGCAGTGCTAGAGGTGACCTGGCAGATACGCAGTATTTT. It encodes CSARGDLADTQYF.

In its sample, this clonotype was seen a few times. CDR3 region: CASSSKLQSGNTIYF. The DNA of the CDR3 is TGTGCCAGCAGCTCTAAGCTCCAATCTGGAAACACCATATATTTT. This chain connects TRBV7-8 to TRBJ1-3; D is unresolved. Trimming took off 4 bases at V and 1 base at J, with 11 bases between the two ends. CDR3 length: 15 amino acids. Germline-derived CDR1 and CDR2 are SGHVS and FQNEAQ.

This clonotype was found many times. The CDR3 here is CASSFSPQGEVNSPLHF. In DNA, the CDR3 is TGCGCCAGCAGCTTCAGCCCTCAGGGGGAAGTGAATTCACCCCTCCACTTT. The chain carries TRBV5-1 and TRBJ1-6; 7 positions match TRBD1. The CDR3 has 17 amino acids. Germline lookup yields CDR1 SGHRS and CDR2 YFSETQ. Trimming removed 2 bases from V and 7 bases from J; junction bases left unmatched: 12.

The CDR3 nucleotides are TGCGCCAGCAGCCAAGATGGACCGACCTTTGATGGGGACACTGAAGCTTTCTTT. Residues: CASSQDGPTFDGDTEAFF. The chain is built from TRBV4-3 and TRBJ1-1; no firm D call. The CDR3 has 18 residues. Trimming shortened V by 0 bases and J by 3 bases, and 20 bases separated the two germline ends. CDR1 LGHNA and CDR2 YSLEER come from the germline V gene.